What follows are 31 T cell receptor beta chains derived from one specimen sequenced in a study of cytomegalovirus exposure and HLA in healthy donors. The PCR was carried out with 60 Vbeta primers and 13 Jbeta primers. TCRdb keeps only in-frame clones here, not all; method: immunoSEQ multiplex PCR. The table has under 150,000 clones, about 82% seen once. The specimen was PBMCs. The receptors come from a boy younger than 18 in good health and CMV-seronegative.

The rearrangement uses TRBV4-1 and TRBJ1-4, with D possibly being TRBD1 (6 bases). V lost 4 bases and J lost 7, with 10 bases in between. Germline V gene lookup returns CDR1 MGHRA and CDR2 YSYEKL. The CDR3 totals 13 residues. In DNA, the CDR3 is TGCGCCAGCAGCCCCGGGGGGCCTGAAAAACTGTTTTTT. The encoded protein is CASSPGGPEKLFF.

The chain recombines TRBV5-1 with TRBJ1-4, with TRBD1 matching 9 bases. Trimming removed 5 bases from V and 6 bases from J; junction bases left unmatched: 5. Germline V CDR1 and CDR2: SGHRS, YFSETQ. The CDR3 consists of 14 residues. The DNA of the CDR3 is TGCGCCAGCAGGGGACAGGGTGCCTATGAAAAACTGTTTTTT. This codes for CASRGQGAYEKLFF.

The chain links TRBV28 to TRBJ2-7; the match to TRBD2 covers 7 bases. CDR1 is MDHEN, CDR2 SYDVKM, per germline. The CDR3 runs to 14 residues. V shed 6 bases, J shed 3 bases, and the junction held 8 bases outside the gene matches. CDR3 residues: CASRSGGFSYEQYF. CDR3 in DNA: TGTGCCAGCAGGTCCGGGGGGTTTAGCTACGAGCAGTACTTC.

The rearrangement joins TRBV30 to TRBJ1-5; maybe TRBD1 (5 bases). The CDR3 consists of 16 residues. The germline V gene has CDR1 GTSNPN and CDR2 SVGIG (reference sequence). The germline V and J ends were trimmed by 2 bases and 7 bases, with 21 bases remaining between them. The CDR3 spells CAWSPEGVGREQPQHF. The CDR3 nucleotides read TGTGCCTGGAGTCCGGAAGGGGTCGGGAGAGAACAGCCCCAGCATTTT.

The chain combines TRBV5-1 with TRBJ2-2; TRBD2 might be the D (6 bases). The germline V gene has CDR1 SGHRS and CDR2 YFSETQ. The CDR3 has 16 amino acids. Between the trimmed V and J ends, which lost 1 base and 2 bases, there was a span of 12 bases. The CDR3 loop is CASSLRSGDNTGELFF. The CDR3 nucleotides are TGCGCCAGCAGCTTGAGGTCGGGGGATAACACCGGGGAGCTGTTTTTT.

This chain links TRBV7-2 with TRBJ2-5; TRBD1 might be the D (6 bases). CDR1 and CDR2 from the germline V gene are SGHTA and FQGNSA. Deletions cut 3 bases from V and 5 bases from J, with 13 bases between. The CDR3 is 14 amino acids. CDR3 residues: CASSLVGGKETQYF. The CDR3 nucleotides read TGTGCCAGCAGCTTGGTAGGGGGAAAGGAGACCCAGTACTTC.

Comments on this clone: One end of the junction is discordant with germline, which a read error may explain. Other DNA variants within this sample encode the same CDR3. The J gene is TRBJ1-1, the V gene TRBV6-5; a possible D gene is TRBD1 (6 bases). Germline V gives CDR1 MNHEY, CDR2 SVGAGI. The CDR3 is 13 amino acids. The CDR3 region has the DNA TGTGCCACCTCCTCAGGGGAGAGGGCTGAAGCCTTCTTT. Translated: CATSSGERAEAFF.

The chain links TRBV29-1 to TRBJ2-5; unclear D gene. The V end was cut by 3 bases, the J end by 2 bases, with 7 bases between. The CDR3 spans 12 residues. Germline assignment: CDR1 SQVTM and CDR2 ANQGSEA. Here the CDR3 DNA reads TGCAGCGTTGAGCGTCTACAAGAGACCCAGTACTTC. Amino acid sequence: CSVERLQETQYF.

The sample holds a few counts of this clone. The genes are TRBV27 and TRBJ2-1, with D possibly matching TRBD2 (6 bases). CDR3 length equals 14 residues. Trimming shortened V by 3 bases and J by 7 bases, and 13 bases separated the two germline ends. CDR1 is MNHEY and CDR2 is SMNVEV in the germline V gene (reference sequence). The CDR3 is CASSFGLSRNEQFF. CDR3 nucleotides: TGTGCCAGCAGTTTTGGACTAAGCCGGAATGAGCAGTTCTTC.

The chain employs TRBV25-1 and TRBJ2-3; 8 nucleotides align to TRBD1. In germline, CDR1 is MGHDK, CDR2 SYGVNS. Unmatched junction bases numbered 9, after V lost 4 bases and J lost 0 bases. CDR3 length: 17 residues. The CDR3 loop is CASSATTGVFSTDTQYF. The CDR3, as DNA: TGTGCCAGCAGTGCCACGACAGGGGTGTTTAGCACAGATACGCAGTATTTT.

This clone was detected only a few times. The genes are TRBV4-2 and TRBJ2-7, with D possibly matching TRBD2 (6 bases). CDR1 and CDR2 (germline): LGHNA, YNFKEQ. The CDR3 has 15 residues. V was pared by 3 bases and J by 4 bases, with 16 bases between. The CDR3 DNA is TGTGCCAGCAGCCAGGGAGGCACGGAGGGTTACGAGCAGTACTTC. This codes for CASSQGGTEGYEQYF.

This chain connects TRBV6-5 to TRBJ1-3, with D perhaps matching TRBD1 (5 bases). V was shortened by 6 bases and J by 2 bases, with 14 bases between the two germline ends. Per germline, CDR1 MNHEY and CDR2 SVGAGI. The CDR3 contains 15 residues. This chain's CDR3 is CASRKAGLPGNTIYF. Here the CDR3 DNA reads TGTGCCAGCAGGAAAGCAGGGTTACCTGGAAACACCATATATTTT.

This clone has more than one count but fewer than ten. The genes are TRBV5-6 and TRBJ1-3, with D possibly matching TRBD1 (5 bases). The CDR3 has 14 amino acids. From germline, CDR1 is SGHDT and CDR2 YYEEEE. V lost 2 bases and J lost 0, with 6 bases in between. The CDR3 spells CASSLGHSGNTIYF. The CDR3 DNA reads TGTGCCAGCAGCTTAGGACACTCTGGAAACACCATATATTTT.

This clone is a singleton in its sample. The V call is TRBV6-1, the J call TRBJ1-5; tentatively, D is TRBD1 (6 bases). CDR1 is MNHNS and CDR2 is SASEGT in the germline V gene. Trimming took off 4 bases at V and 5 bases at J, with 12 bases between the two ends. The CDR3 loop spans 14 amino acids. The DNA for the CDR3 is TGTGCCAGCAGTGGGACAGCCAAATATCAGCCCCAGCATTTT. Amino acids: CASSGTAKYQPQHF.

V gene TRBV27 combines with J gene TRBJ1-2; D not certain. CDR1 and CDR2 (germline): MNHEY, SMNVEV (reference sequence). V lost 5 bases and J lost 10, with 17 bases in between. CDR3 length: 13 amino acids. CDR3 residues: CASSPLGAGDYTF. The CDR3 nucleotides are TGTGCCAGCAGTCCCCTTGGCGCAGGCGACTACACCTTC.

CDR3 amino acids: CASSKPTGIVNEQYF. CDR3 nucleotide sequence: TGTGCCAGCAGCAAACCCACAGGGATTGTCAACGAGCAGTACTTC. The rearrangement joins TRBV5-6 to TRBJ2-7; tentative D call: TRBD1 (6 bases). The CDR3 has 15 residues. Germline CDR1 reads SGHDT; CDR2 reads YYEEEE. V was clipped by 4 bases and J by 5 bases, with 19 bases between them.

The CDR3 loop is CASSESPGIYEQYF. CDR3 coding DNA: TGCGCCAGCAGTGAGTCACCGGGAATCTACGAGCAGTACTTC. V and J are TRBV10-1 and TRBJ2-7; D is possibly TRBD2 (5 bases). The germline V and J ends were trimmed by 0 bases and 3 bases, with 9 bases remaining between them. The CDR3 sequence is 14 residues long. Germline V gives CDR1 WNHNN, CDR2 SYGVQD (reference sequence).

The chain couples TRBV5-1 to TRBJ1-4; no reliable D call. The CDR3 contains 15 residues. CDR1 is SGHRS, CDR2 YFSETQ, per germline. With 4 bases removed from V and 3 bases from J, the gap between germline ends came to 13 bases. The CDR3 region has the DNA TGCGCCAGCAGCCCAGGAAGGGAGGCTAATGAAAAACTGTTTTTT. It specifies CASSPGREANEKLFF. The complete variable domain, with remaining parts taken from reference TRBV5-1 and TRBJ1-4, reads KAGVTQTPRYLIKTRGQQVTLSCSPISGHRSVSWYQQTPGQGLQFLFEYFSETQRNKGNFPGRFSGRQFSNSRSEMNVSTLELGDSALYLCASSPGREANEKLFFGSGTQLSVL.

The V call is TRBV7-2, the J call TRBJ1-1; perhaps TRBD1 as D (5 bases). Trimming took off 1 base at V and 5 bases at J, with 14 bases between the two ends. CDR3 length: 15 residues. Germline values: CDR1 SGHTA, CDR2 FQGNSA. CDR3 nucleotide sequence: TGTGCCAGCAGCTTAGAAGCGGCAGGGAGGACTGAAGCTTTCTTT. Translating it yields CASSLEAAGRTEAFF.

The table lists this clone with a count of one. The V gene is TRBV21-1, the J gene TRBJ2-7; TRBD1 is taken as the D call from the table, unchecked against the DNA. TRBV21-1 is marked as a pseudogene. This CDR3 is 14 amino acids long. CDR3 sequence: CASSKGRGSYEQYF. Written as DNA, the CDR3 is TGTGCCAGCAGCAAAGGAAGGGGCTCCTACGAGCAGTACTTC.

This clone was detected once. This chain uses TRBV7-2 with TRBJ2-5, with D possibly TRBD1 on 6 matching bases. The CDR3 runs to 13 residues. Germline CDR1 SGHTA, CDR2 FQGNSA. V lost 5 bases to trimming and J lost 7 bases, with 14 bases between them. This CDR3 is CASSGSGEGTQYF. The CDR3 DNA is TGTGCCAGCAGCGGCTCAGGGGAAGGGACCCAGTACTTC.

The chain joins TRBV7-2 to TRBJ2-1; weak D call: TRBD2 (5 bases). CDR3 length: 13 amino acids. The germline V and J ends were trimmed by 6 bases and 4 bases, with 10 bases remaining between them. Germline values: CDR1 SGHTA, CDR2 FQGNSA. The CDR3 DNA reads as TGTGCCAGCAGAAAACTAGGTTACAATGAGCAGTTCTTC. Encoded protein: CASRKLGYNEQFF.

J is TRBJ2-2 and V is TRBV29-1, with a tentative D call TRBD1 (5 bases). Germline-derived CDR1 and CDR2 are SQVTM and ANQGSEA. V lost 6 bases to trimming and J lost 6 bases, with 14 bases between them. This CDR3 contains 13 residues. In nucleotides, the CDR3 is TGCAGCGTCGGCTACCAGGGTTCCGGGGAGCTGTTTTTT. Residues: CSVGYQGSGELFF.

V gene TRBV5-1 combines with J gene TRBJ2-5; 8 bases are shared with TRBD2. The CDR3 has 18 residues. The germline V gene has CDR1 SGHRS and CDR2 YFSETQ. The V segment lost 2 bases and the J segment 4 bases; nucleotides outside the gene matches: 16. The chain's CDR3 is CASSFLPPGTSNVETQYF. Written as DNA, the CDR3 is TGCGCCAGCAGCTTTCTTCCCCCCGGGACTAGTAACGTAGAGACCCAGTACTTC.

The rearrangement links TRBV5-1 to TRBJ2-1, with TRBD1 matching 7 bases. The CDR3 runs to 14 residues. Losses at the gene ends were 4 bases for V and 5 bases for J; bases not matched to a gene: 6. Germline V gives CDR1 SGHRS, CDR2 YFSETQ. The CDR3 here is CASSPGQRNNEQFF. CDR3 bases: TGCGCCAGCAGCCCGGGACAGAGGAACAATGAGCAGTTCTTC. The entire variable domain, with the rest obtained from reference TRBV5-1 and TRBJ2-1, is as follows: KAGVTQTPRYLIKTRGQQVTLSCSPISGHRSVSWYQQTPGQGLQFLFEYFSETQRNKGNFPGRFSGRQFSNSRSEMNVSTLELGDSALYLCASSPGQRNNEQFFGPGTRLTVL.

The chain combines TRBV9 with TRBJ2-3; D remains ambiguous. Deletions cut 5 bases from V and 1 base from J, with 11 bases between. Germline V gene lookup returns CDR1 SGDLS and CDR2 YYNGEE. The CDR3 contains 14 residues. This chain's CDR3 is CASRKSTGTDTQYF. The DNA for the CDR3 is TGTGCCAGCAGAAAAAGCACAGGCACAGATACGCAGTATTTT.

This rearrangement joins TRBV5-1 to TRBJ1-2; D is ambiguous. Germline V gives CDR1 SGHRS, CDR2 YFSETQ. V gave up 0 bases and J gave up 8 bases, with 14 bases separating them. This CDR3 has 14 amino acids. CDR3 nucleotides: TGCGCCAGCAGCTTGGATCGAGGATCCGTGGGCTACACCTTC. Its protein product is CASSLDRGSVGYTF.

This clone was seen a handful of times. In DNA form, the CDR3 reads TGCGCCAGCAGCCAAGAGTGGCGGGGGACCGGGGAGCTGTTTTTT. Translation: CASSQEWRGTGELFF. The rearrangement joins TRBV4-1 to TRBJ2-2; 7 nucleotides line up with TRBD2. This CDR3 contains 15 residues. V lost 0 bases to trimming and J lost 5 bases; unmatched junction nucleotides: 3. Germline V gives CDR1 MGHRA, CDR2 YSYEKL.

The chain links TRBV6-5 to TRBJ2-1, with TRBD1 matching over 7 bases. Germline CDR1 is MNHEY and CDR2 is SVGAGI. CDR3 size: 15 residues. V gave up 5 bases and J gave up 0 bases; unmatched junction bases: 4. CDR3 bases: TGTGCCAGCAGTGCGACAGGGAGCTCCTACAATGAGCAGTTCTTC. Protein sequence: CASSATGSSYNEQFF.

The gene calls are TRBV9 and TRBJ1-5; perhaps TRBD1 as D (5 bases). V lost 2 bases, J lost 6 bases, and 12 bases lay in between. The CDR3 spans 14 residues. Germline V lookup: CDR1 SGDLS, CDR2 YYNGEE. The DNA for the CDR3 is TGTGCCAGCAGCGTTGGGCAGGGTGGTCAGCCCCAGCATTTT. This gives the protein CASSVGQGGQPQHF. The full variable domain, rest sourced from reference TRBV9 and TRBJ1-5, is DSGVTQTPKHLITATGQRVTLRCSPRSGDLSVYWYQQSLDQGLQFLIQYYNGEERAKGNILERFSAQQFPDLHSELNLSSLELGDSALYFCASSVGQGGQPQHFGDGTRLSIL.

CDR3 nucleotide sequence: TGTGCCAGCAGCTCTCGCGGAGGGGGCTTGGGCACTGAAGCTTTCTTT. Protein product: CASSSRGGGLGTEAFF. V usage is TRBV7-2 and J usage is TRBJ1-1; 7 bases match TRBD1. This CDR3 spans 16 amino acids. Germline CDR1 and CDR2: SGHTA and FQGNSA. Trimming at V came to 4 bases and at J to 4 bases, leaving 12 bases not matched to a gene.